The entry below describes one TCR beta chain. The target antigen is unknown. The V and J ends lost 4 bases and 10 bases, in that order; junction bases with no gene match: 9. CDR3 length equals 14 residues. The germline gives CDR1 MDHEN, CDR2 SYDVKM. This sample was taken from a study of cytomegalovirus exposure and HLA in healthy donors. Study observations and caveats: In a later analysis, HLA-associated beta chains showed higher expansion and lower generation probabilities than comparable chains. As confirmed in vitro, three CMV-associated chains were specific for CMV antigens. Sequence variants that were highly shared formed a cluster that was likely a sequencing artifact.

The PCR ran on 60 Vbeta and 13 Jbeta primers. Authors' methods: In a later analysis, of some 80 million unique beta chains, around 9.9 million appeared in at least two donors. The method was immunoSEQ multiplex PCR; TCRdb's version includes in-frame clones alone and lacks a portion of them. The V and J calls and clone size come from that table; D and trimming were worked out from the DNA. The table shows about 62,000 clones, with approximately 78% occurring only once. The receptor's source is a man aged 40-50 years in good health and CMV-seronegative. This chain links TRBV28 with TRBJ1-4, with 7 bases aligning to TRBD1. Sequenced: PBMCs. In DNA, the CDR3 is TGTGCCAGCAGTTCGGGACAGTCATTAGCAAAACTGTTTTTT. This translates into CASSSGQSLAKLFF.